This is a list of T cell receptor beta chains from one sample in a study of T cell responses to AZD1222 COVID-19 vaccine. Clones were read by immunoSEQ multiplex PCR, and TCRdb kept only the in-frame ones, dropping some. The data show roughly 180,000 clones, roughly 94% seen once. Sequencing used peripheral blood, obtained 28 days after the second AZD1222 dose. Source of these receptors: an adult who received the AZD1222 COVID-19 vaccine. Each CDR3 is given with its conserved first and last residue. A D gene is named only where the DNA matches it firmly. Rows give clone size only sometimes, using once, few, many, or a class for an expanded clone.

V gene,clone size,J gene,D gene,CDR3 DNA,CDR3 protein
TRBV11-2,.,TRBJ1-1,.,TGTGCCAGCAGCTTAGCGGTAAGGGACACTGAAGCTTTCTTT,CASSLAVRDTEAFF
TRBV28,once,TRBJ1-2,.,TGTGCCAGCAGTCGGCAGACCTATGGCTACACCTTC,CASSRQTYGYTF
TRBV19,once,TRBJ1-5,.,TGTGCCCAGAAAGGGAGGTGTGGGAAGCCCCAGCATTTT,CAQKGRCGKPQHF
TRBV28,.,TRBJ2-1,TRBD1,TGTGCCAGCAGCCTATGGACAGGCGATGAGCAGTTCTTC,CASSLWTGDEQFF
TRBV6-6,.,TRBJ1-5,TRBD1,TGTGCCAGCAGTCGAAGAGGACAGGTGAGCAATCAGCCCCAGCATTTT,CASSRRGQVSNQPQHF
TRBV4-1,.,TRBJ1-1,.,TGCGCCAGCAGCCAAGACCCGTCGAACACTGAAGCTTTCTTT,CASSQDPSNTEAFF
TRBV9,.,TRBJ1-6,.,TGTGCCAGCAGCGACGGGCCGAATAATTCACCCCTCCACTTT,CASSDGPNNSPLHF
TRBV4-2,.,TRBJ2-1,.,TGTGCCAGCAGCCAAGACTACGGGGGCGCTATCAATGAGCAGTTCTTC,CASSQDYGGAINEQFF
TRBV29-1,once,TRBJ2-2,.,TGCAGCGTTGAAAAGCAAGGGAACACCGGGGAGCTGTTTTTT,CSVEKQGNTGELFF
TRBV19,once,TRBJ2-7,.,TGTGCCAGTAGTTCGCCCAGGGGGGGCGAGCAGTACTTC,CASSSPRGGEQYF
TRBV5-1,.,TRBJ2-2,.,TGCGCCAGCAGCTTGGACGGGGCCGGGGAGCTGTTTTTT,CASSLDGAGELFF
TRBV5-1,few,TRBJ2-1,TRBD1,TGCGCCAGCAGATCTGGACAGGGTTTGTACAATGAGCAGTTCTTC,CASRSGQGLYNEQFF
TRBV24-1,.,TRBJ2-5,.,TGTGCCACCAGTCCTTCGGAGGACCCGGGGACCCAGTACTTC,CATSPSEDPGTQYF
TRBV29-1,.,TRBJ2-2,.,TGCAGCGCCCCTATCGGGGCGAACACCGGGGAGCTGTTTTTT,CSAPIGANTGELFF
TRBV5-1,.,TRBJ1-2,.,TGCGCCAGCAGCTTGTCAACGTCTAACTATGGCTACACCTTC,CASSLSTSNYGYTF
TRBV6-1,.,TRBJ1-2,.,TGTGCCAGCAGTGAACATGGCGGACGCTATGGCTACACCTTC,CASSEHGGRYGYTF
TRBV27,.,TRBJ1-1,.,TGTGCCAGCTTCGCCAGGAACACTGAAGCTTTCTTT,CASFARNTEAFF
TRBV27,.,TRBJ1-6,.,TGTGCCAGCAGTGTCAGGGGATTGAATTCACCCCTCCACTTT,CASSVRGLNSPLHF
TRBV29-1,.,TRBJ2-4,.,TGCAGCGTCTCCCCACTAAGCCAAAACATTCAGTACTTC,CSVSPLSQNIQYF
TRBV12-3/TRBV12-4,.,TRBJ1-1,.,TGTGCCAGTACGAGACAACTCACTGAAGCTTTCTTT,CASTRQLTEAFF
TRBV6-5,.,TRBJ2-1,.,TGTGCCAGCACGACCGGGGAGTCGATAGGCAATGAGCAGTTCTTC,CASTTGESIGNEQFF
TRBV19,.,TRBJ1-5,.,TGTGCCAGTAGTATAGATCATTGGGGGCTGAAGCCCCAGCATTTT,CASSIDHWGLKPQHF
TRBV4-3,.,TRBJ2-2,TRBD2,TGCGCCAGCAGCCAAGCGGGGGGATACACCGGGGAGCTGTTTTTT,CASSQAGGYTGELFF
TRBV5-4,.,TRBJ2-3,.,TGTGCCAGCAGTACCGCTGCCCTTCTAGTGGGCACAGATACGCAGTATTTT,CASSTAALLVGTDTQYF
TRBV7-2,.,TRBJ1-6,.,TGTGCCAGCAGCTTAGCAGGGGGGAATAATTCACCCCTCCACTTT,CASSLAGGNNSPLHF
TRBV19,.,TRBJ1-3,.,TGTGCCAGTAGTCCGGTATGGAGCTCTGGAAACACCATATATTTT,CASSPVWSSGNTIYF
TRBV5-4,once,TRBJ2-7,.,TGTGCCAGCAGCACCCGGGTCGACAGGCAGTACTTC,CASSTRVDRQYF
TRBV1,.,TRBJ1-4,.,TGCACCAGCAGCCGAACCGAGGATACTAAAACAACTAATGAAAAACTGTTTTTT,CTSSRTEDTKTTNEKLFF